Shown below are 17 T cell receptor beta chains from a single sample sequenced in a study of blood T cell repertoires in COVID-19. Assay: immunoSEQ multiplex PCR; the TCRdb copy retains only in-frame clones and omits some. The repertoire has about 76,000 clones, approximately 88% of them found once; the top ten carry roughly 5.9%. Sequenced: peripheral blood. Receptor source: a man aged 45-60 years with active COVID-19.

The chain uses TRBV6-5 and TRBJ2-7, with TRBD2 as a possible D gene (6 bases). Germline CDR1 is MNHEY and CDR2 is SVGAGI. V was cut by 3 bases and J by 2 bases, with 11 bases left in between. This CDR3 region has 14 residues. DNA of the CDR3: TGTGCCAGCAGTTATAGCGGTGCCCCCTACGAGCAGTACTTC. This translates into CASSYSGAPYEQYF.

The genes are TRBV27 and TRBJ1-1; D is possibly TRBD1 (5 bases). V shed 3 bases and J shed 5 bases, with 19 bases lying between them. The CDR3 totals 16 residues. Germline lookup yields CDR1 MNHEY and CDR2 SMNVEV (reference sequence). Here the CDR3 reads CASSFTPPRVGTEAFF. In nucleotides, the CDR3 is TGTGCCAGCAGTTTTACGCCCCCCAGGGTAGGTACTGAAGCTTTCTTT.

This clone turned up a few times. The V gene is TRBV6-6, the J gene TRBJ1-2; maybe TRBD1 (6 bases). This CDR3 spans 14 amino acids. The V end lost 7 bases, the J end lost 4 bases, and 16 bases lay between the germline ends. Per germline, CDR1 MNHNY and CDR2 SVGAGI (reference sequence). CDR3 in amino acids: CASIARPGAYGYTF. The CDR3 DNA reads as TGTGCCAGCATTGCACGACCAGGGGCCTATGGCTACACCTTC.

V and J are TRBV2 and TRBJ1-6, with 7 bases lining up with TRBD1. This CDR3 is built from 11 residues. The germline V gene encodes CDR1 SNHLY and CDR2 FYNNEI. V shed 8 bases and J 14 bases; nucleotides not matched to a gene: 6. The CDR3 loop is CASETGKALHF. CDR3 DNA sequence: TGTGCCAGCGAGACAGGGAAGGCCCTCCACTTT.

This chain uses TRBV7-9 with TRBJ2-5; no definite D call. Germline assignment: CDR1 SEHNR and CDR2 FQNEAQ (reference sequence). This CDR3 spans 12 amino acids. V lost 3 bases and J 3 bases, leaving 5 bases between the germline ends. CDR3 protein: CASSLAEETQYF. CDR3 coding DNA: TGTGCCAGCAGCTTGGCGGAAGAGACCCAGTACTTC.

Notes on this clone: The sample contains more than one DNA sequence encoding this CDR3. The chain employs TRBV19 and TRBJ2-1; the D gene is possibly TRBD2 (5 bases). Between the trimmed V and J ends, which lost 3 bases and 9 bases, there was a span of 9 bases. The CDR3 totals 12 residues. The V gene's germline CDR1 is LNHDA and CDR2 SQIVND (reference sequence). The chain's CDR3 is CASSIAGGEQFF. The DNA for the CDR3 is TGTGCCAGTAGTATTGCAGGAGGTGAGCAGTTCTTC. The whole variable domain, filled in from reference TRBV19 and TRBJ2-1, reads DGGITQSPKYLFRKEGQNVTLSCEQNLNHDAMYWYRQDPGQGLRLIYYSQIVNDFQKGDIAEGYSVSREKKESFPLTVTSAQKNPTAFYLCASSIAGGEQFFGPGTRLTVL.

The rearrangement links TRBV7-3 to TRBJ1-1, with D unresolved. V was trimmed by 3 bases and J by 1 base, leaving 9 bases between them. CDR3 size: 14 residues. The V gene's germline CDR1 is SGHTA and CDR2 FQGTGA. The CDR3 here is CASSFTHANTEAFF. The CDR3 DNA follows: TGTGCCAGCAGCTTTACACATGCGAACACTGAAGCTTTCTTT.

This clone has a handful of counts. The rearrangement joins TRBV15 to TRBJ2-7; 7 nucleotides agree with TRBD1. Germline CDR1 and CDR2: LNHNV and YYDKDF (reference sequence). V shed 2 bases, J shed 2 bases, and the junction held 3 bases outside the gene matches. The CDR3 loop spans 14 amino acids. The CDR3 DNA reads TGTGCCACCAGCAGAAACAGGGGAGCCTACGAGCAGTACTTC. Protein sequence: CATSRNRGAYEQYF.

The chain combines TRBV11-3 with TRBJ2-7, with 7 bases aligning to TRBD2. Trimming removed 2 bases from V and 7 bases from J; junction bases left unmatched: 14. Germline V gives CDR1 SGHNT, CDR2 YENEEA. The CDR3 runs to 16 residues. DNA of the CDR3: TGTGCCAGCAGCTTAAGGACACTGGCGGGAGCGGAAGAGCAGTACTTC. Its protein is CASSLRTLAGAEEQYF.

This sequence joins TRBV5-4 and TRBJ2-1, with unresolved D. The germline V gene encodes CDR1 SGHNT and CDR2 YYREEE (reference sequence). Trimming took off 0 bases at V and 2 bases at J, with 12 bases between the two ends. The CDR3 has 16 residues. As DNA, the CDR3 is TGTGCCAGCAGCTTGGACTCGACTGTCACCTACAATGAGCAGTTCTTC. Amino acids: CASSLDSTVTYNEQFF. The whole variable domain, filled in from reference TRBV5-4 and TRBJ2-1, reads ETGVTQSPTHLIKTRGQQVTLRCSSQSGHNTVSWYQQALGQGPQFIFQYYREEENGRGNFPPRFSGLQFPNYSSELNVNALELDDSALYLCASSLDSTVTYNEQFFGPGTRLTVL.

CDR3 coding DNA: TGTGCCAGCAGTTCAGTCACCGCAGCAGATACGCAGTATTTT. Translating gives CASSSVTAADTQYF. V usage is TRBV2 and J usage is TRBJ2-3; D remains unclear. The CDR3 has 14 residues. The V end was cut by 5 bases, the J end by 4 bases, with 13 bases between. Germline-derived CDR1 and CDR2 are SNHLY and FYNNEI.

V gene TRBV19 combines with J gene TRBJ2-7; 9 bases map to TRBD1. The trim removed 2 bases at V and 3 bases at J, leaving 5 bases unmatched. CDR3 length: 15 residues. Germline CDR1 is LNHDA and CDR2 is SQIVND (reference sequence). The CDR3 reads CASSIPRQGVYEQYF. CDR3 nucleotide sequence: TGTGCCAGTAGTATACCCAGACAGGGGGTCTACGAGCAGTACTTC.

The chain uses TRBV2 and TRBJ2-1; 10 bases line up with TRBD1. Trimming took 6 bases from V and 5 from J; bases not matched to a gene: 7. CDR1 SNHLY and CDR2 FYNNEI come from the germline V gene. There are 15 residues in the CDR3. The CDR3 loop is CASRAGTGDDNEQFF. For the CDR3, the DNA is TGTGCCAGCAGGGCCGGGACAGGGGATGACAATGAGCAGTTCTTC.

The chain combines TRBV7-8 with TRBJ1-4; the match to TRBD1 covers 11 bases. There are 13 residues in the CDR3. The V segment lost 9 bases and the J segment 8 bases; nucleotides outside the gene matches: 5. CDR1 and CDR2 (germline): SGHVS, FQNEAQ. The CDR3 nucleotides are TGTGCCAGTGCGGACAGGGGGCAGGAAAAACTGTTTTTT. Protein sequence: CASADRGQEKLFF. Using reference TRBV7-8 and TRBJ1-4 for the parts outside the CDR3, the full variable domain is GAGVSQSPRYKVAKRGQDVALRCDPISGHVSLFWYQQALGQGPEFLTYFQNEAQLDKSGLPSDRFFAERPEGSVSTLKIQRTQQEDSAVYLCASADRGQEKLFFGSGTQLSVL.

The gene calls are TRBV19 and TRBJ2-1; 7 bases fit TRBD2. The CDR3 consists of 13 residues. The V and J ends lost 6 bases and 3 bases, in that order; junction bases with no gene match: 2. Germline V gene data show CDR1 as LNHDA and CDR2 as SQIVND (reference sequence). The CDR3 DNA sequence: TGTGCCAGTAGCGGACTAGGCTACAATGAGCAGTTCTTC. Amino acids: CASSGLGYNEQFF.

V is TRBV5-1 and J is TRBJ2-5; 10 nucleotides match TRBD2. The junction had 4 bases not matched to a gene; V was cut back by 0 bases and J by 5 bases. CDR3 size: 15 residues. Germline CDR1 and CDR2: SGHRS and YFSETQ. CDR3 sequence reads: CASSLERAGGETQYF. CDR3 DNA: TGCGCCAGCAGCTTGGAACGAGCGGGAGGGGAGACCCAGTACTTC.

The rearrangement links TRBV9 to TRBJ2-1; TRBD2 matches 8 bases. The germline CDR1 and CDR2 sequences are SGDLS and YYNGEE. With V trimmed by 3 bases and J by 8 bases, 10 bases remained unmatched. This CDR3 region has 15 residues. The CDR3 protein is CASSEGTSIVDEQFF. The CDR3 DNA is TGTGCCAGCAGCGAAGGGACTAGTATTGTCGATGAGCAGTTCTTC.